This T cell receptor (beta chain) is from a study of immune evolution from preneoplasia to lung adenocarcinoma. Concerning this clone itself: Its target is not known.

V was cut by 9 bases and J by 5 bases, with 19 bases left in between. Germline loops: CDR1 ENHRY, CDR2 SYGVKD. CDR3 size: 14 residues. Assay used: immunoSEQ multiplex PCR; TCRdb lists only in-frame clones, some missing. The data hold about 10,000 clones, with approximately 78% observed a single time. Findings and caveats of the study: Top clone frequencies peaked in normal lung, apparently declining through invasive adenocarcinoma. KRAS-mutant nodules had the highest T cell clonality.

Between the mid-2010s and the late 2010s, patients underwent resection in Japan or China. Two lung cancer pathologists independently confirmed each histologic diagnosis. The sequence was obtained from a person aged 70 to 85 with lung adenocarcinoma. The rearrangement joins TRBV10-3 to TRBJ2-5, with D perhaps TRBD1 or TRBD2 (5 bases each). Sequenced: FFPE minimally invasive lung adenocarcinoma tissue. In DNA, the CDR3 is TGTGCCATTTCTAGGGGAGCCGACGTCGAGACCCAGTACTTC. Encoded protein: CAISRGADVETQYF.